The 28 T cell receptor beta chains presented below share a single source sample, sequenced in a study of Ad26.COV2.S vaccination and SARS-CoV-2 variants. Assay: immunoSEQ multiplex PCR; the TCRdb copy retains only in-frame clones and omits some. The table has hundreds of thousands of clones, about nine tenths seen once. Treatment meaning: about 20 received Ad26.COV2.S at low or high dose, single or two shots; several received placebo; per-sample allocation not given. Sampling happened 63 days after the first vaccine or placebo injection. This specimen consisted of peripheral blood, obtained in a trial of Ad26.COV2.S vaccine versus placebo. The receptor source for this set is a person between 18 and 65 years old who received the Ad26.COV2.S COVID-19 vaccine or a placebo.

This chain connects TRBV5-4 to TRBJ2-5; TRBD2 matches at 14 bases. Germline-derived CDR1 and CDR2 are SGHNT and YYREEE (reference sequence). V was pared by 3 bases and J by 7 bases, with 17 bases of the junction left unmatched. The CDR3 extends over 19 amino acids. This CDR3 reads CASSSGLAGGLGFIGTQYF. Here the CDR3 DNA reads TGTGCCAGCAGCTCAGGACTAGCGGGGGGACTAGGGTTCATTGGGACCCAGTACTTC.

The genes are TRBV15 and TRBJ2-2; D may be TRBD1 (6 bases). This CDR3 spans 15 amino acids. V gave up 8 bases and J gave up 1 base, with 14 bases separating them. CDR1 and CDR2 from the germline V gene are LNHNV and YYDKDF (reference sequence). The CDR3 DNA reads as TGTGCCACCCGAAGGGGGATGTGGAACACCGGGGAGCTGTTTTTT. This translates into CATRRGMWNTGELFF.

The J gene is TRBJ2-7, the V gene TRBV7-8; D unresolved. CDR1 SGHVS and CDR2 FQNEAQ come from the germline V gene. The V end lost 5 bases, the J end lost 3 bases, and 8 bases lay between the germline ends. The CDR3 has 12 residues. CDR3 loop: CASSLDNYEQYF. CDR3 in DNA: TGTGCCAGCAGCCTTGACAACTACGAGCAGTACTTC. Full variable domain (remainder filled in from reference TRBV7-8 and TRBJ2-7): GAGVSQSPRYKVAKRGQDVALRCDPISGHVSLFWYQQALGQGPEFLTYFQNEAQLDKSGLPSDRFFAERPEGSVSTLKIQRTQQEDSAVYLCASSLDNYEQYFGPGTRLTVT.

V gene TRBV7-9 combines with J gene TRBJ2-5, with a weak D call TRBD1 (6 bases). Per the germline V gene, CDR1 is SEHNR and CDR2 is FQNEAQ (reference sequence). Between the trimmed V and J ends, which lost 5 bases and 5 bases, there was a span of 15 bases. This CDR3 comprises 14 residues. The chain's CDR3 is CASSRQARRETQYF. In DNA, the CDR3 is TGTGCCAGCAGCCGACAGGCCCGAAGGGAGACCCAGTACTTC.

The chain links TRBV6-5 to TRBJ1-3, with D possibly TRBD1 on 5 matching bases. This CDR3 has 15 amino acids. V was clipped by 6 bases and J by 0 bases, with 12 bases between them. Germline loops: CDR1 MNHEY, CDR2 SVGAGI. CDR3 sequence (DNA): TGTGCCAGCAGAAATTCAGGGTACTCTGGAAACACCATATATTTT. Protein sequence: CASRNSGYSGNTIYF.

The genes are TRBV7-9 and TRBJ2-3; 7 bases agree with TRBD1. Trimming at V came to 5 bases and at J to 3 bases, leaving 11 bases not matched to a gene. Germline assignment: CDR1 SEHNR and CDR2 FQNEAQ (reference sequence). The length of the CDR3 is 16 residues. In DNA, the CDR3 is TGTGCCAGCAGCCCTGATAAGACAGGGTATACAGATACGCAGTATTTT. It codes for CASSPDKTGYTDTQYF. Based on the CDR3 plus reference TRBV7-9 and TRBJ2-3, the full variable domain is DTGVSQNPRHKITKRGQNVTFRCDPISEHNRLYWYRQTLGQGPEFLTYFQNEAQLEKSRLLSDRFSAERPKGSFSTLEIQRTEQGDSAMYLCASSPDKTGYTDTQYFGPGTRLTVL.

This chain connects TRBV7-2 to TRBJ2-7; TRBD2 agrees at 9 bases. The trim removed 0 bases at V and 6 bases at J, leaving 18 bases unmatched. Germline assignment: CDR1 SGHTA and CDR2 FQGNSA. This CDR3 is 19 amino acids long. The CDR3 DNA follows: TGTGCCAGCAGCTTAGCGCACATACCCAGCGGGGGGCCCCGGGGCGAGCAGTACTTC. Protein: CASSLAHIPSGGPRGEQYF.

The chain has TRBV2 and TRBJ2-2; D may be TRBD1 (6 bases). CDR3 length equals 13 residues. Germline CDR1 SNHLY, CDR2 FYNNEI. With 6 bases removed from V and 1 base from J, the gap between germline ends came to 6 bases. DNA of the CDR3: TGTGCCAGCAGGGGACAGAACACCGGGGAGCTGTTTTTT. This translates into CASRGQNTGELFF.

The genes are TRBV29-1 and TRBJ1-2; D is perhaps TRBD1 (5 bases). The CDR3 contains 12 residues. The V end lost 3 bases, the J end lost 4 bases, and 9 bases lay between the germline ends. The V gene's germline CDR1 is SQVTM and CDR2 ANQGSEA. Here the CDR3 DNA reads TGCAGCGTTGATATTGGGGGCTATGGCTACACCTTC. This translates into CSVDIGGYGYTF.

This clone was recorded a few times. The gene calls are TRBV6-6 and TRBJ1-5; D not certain. The CDR3 totals 16 residues. The V and J ends lost 0 bases and 6 bases respectively, with 15 bases between them. Germline V gene lookup returns CDR1 MNHNY and CDR2 SVGAGI (reference sequence). The CDR3, as DNA: TGTGCCAGCAGTTACTCTATAGGACGGTACACTCAGCCCCAGCATTTT. Protein product: CASSYSIGRYTQPQHF.

The chain joins TRBV3-1 (or the pseudogene TRBV3-2) to TRBJ1-1, with 10 bases fitting TRBD1. Trimming at V came to 1 base and at J to 5 bases, leaving 10 bases not matched to a gene. The germline gives CDR1 LGHDT, CDR2 YNNKEL (reference sequence). The CDR3 is 17 residues long. The CDR3 region is CASSQGGQGNMWTEAFF. In DNA, the CDR3 is TGTGCCAGCAGCCAAGGGGGACAGGGGAATATGTGGACTGAAGCTTTCTTT.

This chain joins TRBV29-1 and TRBJ2-5; the match to TRBD2 covers 9 bases. This CDR3 is built from 15 residues. Unmatched junction bases numbered 8, after V lost 1 base and J lost 5 bases. Per the germline V gene, CDR1 is SQVTM and CDR2 is ANQGSEA. The CDR3 protein is CSVEASGLASETQYF. The CDR3 bases are TGCAGCGTTGAAGCATCGGGACTAGCATCGGAGACCCAGTACTTC.

This chain links TRBV4-1 with TRBJ1-4; TRBD1 matches 10 bases. Per germline, CDR1 MGHRA and CDR2 YSYEKL. This CDR3 comprises 16 residues. With V trimmed by 1 base and J by 7 bases, 6 bases remained unmatched. The CDR3 DNA reads as TGCGCCAGCAGCCAAGCGGACAGGGGGGTGGGTGAAAAACTGTTTTTT. Amino acids: CASSQADRGVGEKLFF.

The chain combines TRBV11-2 with TRBJ2-7, with D possibly TRBD1 on 6 matching bases. Germline CDR1 reads SGHAT; CDR2 reads FQNNGV. CDR3 length: 14 amino acids. V gave up 3 bases and J gave up 2 bases, with 11 bases separating them. The CDR3 reads CASSFRTDPYEQYF. The DNA for the CDR3 is TGTGCCAGCAGCTTCCGGACAGATCCCTACGAGCAGTACTTC.

About this clone itself: This CDR3 is also generated by other DNA sequences in the sample. The chain has TRBV18 and TRBJ1-4, with no clear D. Trimming removed 0 bases from V and 7 bases from J, with 3 bases in between. Looked up from germline, CDR1 is KGHSH and CDR2 is LQKENI. The CDR3 is 12 residues long. CDR3 sequence reads: CASSPPGEKLFF. The CDR3 DNA sequence: TGTGCCAGCTCACCACCGGGTGAAAAACTGTTTTTT.

V usage is TRBV18 and J usage is TRBJ2-5, with a tentative D call TRBD1 (5 bases). The CDR3 loop spans 16 amino acids. Germline CDR1 KGHSH, CDR2 LQKENI. The V end was cut by 1 base, the J end by 3 bases, with 15 bases between. The CDR3 DNA reads TGTGCCAGCTCACCACTTGCAGGGCCCATCGAAGAGACCCAGTACTTC. Translating gives CASSPLAGPIEETQYF.

V usage is TRBV6-2 or TRBV6-3 and J usage is TRBJ2-7; no clear D gene. V was cut by 5 bases and J by 5 bases, with 16 bases left in between. Germline CDR1 MNHEY, CDR2 SVGEGT. CDR3 length: 14 residues. The CDR3 coding sequence is TGTGCCAGCAGTATTGACTGGGTTGAGGACGAGCAGTACTTC. Translation gives CASSIDWVEDEQYF.

This rearrangement joins TRBV19 to TRBJ2-1; D is undetermined. There are 14 residues in the CDR3. Germline CDR1 and CDR2: LNHDA and SQIVND (reference sequence). Trimming left V 5 bases short and J 3 bases short, with 11 bases between. The CDR3 loop is CASSAVKLYNEQFF. The CDR3 DNA follows: TGTGCCAGTAGTGCAGTGAAACTCTACAATGAGCAGTTCTTC.

The CDR3 spells CSVGDPGARNEQYF. In DNA, the CDR3 is TGCAGCGTTGGGGACCCAGGGGCAAGGAACGAGCAGTACTTC. The genes are TRBV29-1 and TRBJ2-7; possible D gene TRBD1, 6 bases. Germline V gene data show CDR1 as SQVTM and CDR2 as ANQGSEA. The CDR3 contains 14 residues. V was shortened by 4 bases and J by 5 bases, with 18 bases between the two germline ends.

J is TRBJ1-1 and V is TRBV5-6, with no clear D. The CDR3 extends over 16 amino acids. Germline lookup yields CDR1 SGHDT and CDR2 YYEEEE. V was trimmed by 2 bases and J by 3 bases, leaving 17 bases between them. The CDR3 DNA reads as TGTGCCAGCAGCTTTTTTTGGGCGCGCGGCGACACTGAAGCTTTCTTT. This gives the protein CASSFFWARGDTEAFF.

The CDR3 reads CASSKKELAGGQVPYEQYF. CDR3 bases: TGTGCCAGCAGCAAAAAGGAGCTAGCGGGGGGCCAAGTCCCCTACGAGCAGTACTTC. The gene calls are TRBV11-3 and TRBJ2-7; 11 bases fit TRBD2. Germline trimming cut 5 bases from V and 2 bases from J; bases unmatched to any gene: 17. Germline CDR1 reads SGHNT; CDR2 reads YENEEA. The CDR3 extends over 19 amino acids.

The chain has TRBV4-3 and TRBJ2-7, with 7 positions matching TRBD1. Germline lookup yields CDR1 LGHNA and CDR2 YSLEER. Trimming removed 1 base from V and 2 bases from J; junction bases left unmatched: 5. CDR3 length: 15 amino acids. CDR3 DNA sequence: TGCGCCAGCAGCCAAGGTAACAGGGGCGCCTACGAGCAGTACTTC. Protein product: CASSQGNRGAYEQYF.

This clone was recorded only once. The rearrangement uses TRBV28 and TRBJ1-5; 8 bases are a match to TRBD1. Germline lookup yields CDR1 MDHEN and CDR2 SYDVKM. The CDR3 covers 15 residues. V lost 5 bases to trimming and J lost 0 bases; unmatched junction nucleotides: 3. The CDR3 nucleotides are TGTGCCAGCAGTCCGACAGGGGTTAGCAATCAGCCCCAGCATTTT. This sequence encodes CASSPTGVSNQPQHF.

The rearrangement links TRBV11-3 to TRBJ2-6; no definite D call. Between the trimmed V and J ends, which lost 2 bases and 0 bases, there was a span of 11 bases. Looked up from germline, CDR1 is SGHNT and CDR2 is YENEEA. The CDR3 sequence is 17 residues long. The CDR3 bases are TGTGCCAGCAGCTTAAGCCGATGGGGCTCTGGGGCCAACGTCCTGACTTTC. It codes for CASSLSRWGSGANVLTF.

This chain joins TRBV6-1 and TRBJ1-1; TRBD1 is a possible D gene (5 bases). The V end lost 1 base, the J end lost 1 base, and 10 bases lay between the germline ends. Germline CDR1 MNHNS, CDR2 SASEGT. This CDR3 is built from 15 residues. The CDR3 loop is CASSEVGGKNTEAFF. The CDR3, as DNA: TGTGCCAGCAGTGAAGTTGGGGGTAAGAACACTGAAGCTTTCTTT.

This chain connects TRBV28 to TRBJ2-3; the D gene is possibly TRBD2 (6 bases). With 5 bases removed from V and 6 bases from J, the gap between germline ends came to 15 bases. CDR1 is MDHEN, CDR2 SYDVKM, per germline. The CDR3 covers 14 residues. CDR3 DNA sequence: TGTGCCAGCAGTCTCACACGGGAGTCGGATACGCAGTATTTT. The encoded protein is CASSLTRESDTQYF.

V usage is TRBV11-2 and J usage is TRBJ2-5; 9 bases line up with TRBD2. Germline V CDR1 and CDR2: SGHAT, FQNNGV. The CDR3 is made up of 16 amino acids. With V trimmed by 0 bases and J by 1 base, 3 bases remained unmatched. DNA for the CDR3: TGTGCCAGCAGCTTAGATACTAGCGGGTCCCAAGAGACCCAGTACTTC. Amino acid sequence: CASSLDTSGSQETQYF.

The chain links TRBV28 to TRBJ1-4, with no clear D. The CDR3 is 10 residues long. The V gene's germline CDR1 is MDHEN and CDR2 SYDVKM. The V end was cut by 6 bases, the J end by 6 bases, with 2 bases between. CDR3 sequence (DNA): TGTGCCAGCAGCGATGAAAAACTGTTTTTT. The encoded protein is CASSDEKLFF.